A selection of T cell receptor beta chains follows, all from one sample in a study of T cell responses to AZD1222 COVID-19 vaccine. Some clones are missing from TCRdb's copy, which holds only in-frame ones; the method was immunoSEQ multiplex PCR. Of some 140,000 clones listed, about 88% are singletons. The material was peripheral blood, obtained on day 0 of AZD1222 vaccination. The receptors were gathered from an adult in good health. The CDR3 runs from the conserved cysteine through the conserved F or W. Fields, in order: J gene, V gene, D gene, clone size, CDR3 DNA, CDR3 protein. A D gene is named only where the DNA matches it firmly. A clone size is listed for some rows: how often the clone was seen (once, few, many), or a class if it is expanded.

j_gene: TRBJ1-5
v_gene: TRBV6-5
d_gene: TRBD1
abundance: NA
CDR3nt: TGTGCCAGCAGCACCACAGGGGAACGTCAGCCCCAGCATTTT
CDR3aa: CASSTTGERQPQHF

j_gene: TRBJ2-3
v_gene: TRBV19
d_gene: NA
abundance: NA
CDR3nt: TGTGCCAGCAGAGGGCCGGGGGATCAGCCAGATACGCAGTATTTT
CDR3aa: CASRGPGDQPDTQYF

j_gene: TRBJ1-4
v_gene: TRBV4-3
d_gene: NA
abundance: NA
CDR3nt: TGCGCCAGCAGCCAAGGAAGCCGGGGGGGATACGAAAAACTGTTTTTT
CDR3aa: CASSQGSRGGYEKLFF

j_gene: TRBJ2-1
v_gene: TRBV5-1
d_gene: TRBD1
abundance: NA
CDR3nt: TGCGCCAGCAGCCTCACCAGGGGGGAGCAGTTCTTC
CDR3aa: CASSLTRGEQFF

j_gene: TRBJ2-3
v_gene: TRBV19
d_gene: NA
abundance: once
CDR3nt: TGTGCCACCTGTCACCTTCCTGGGACAGATACGCAGTATTTT
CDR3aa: CATCHLPGTDTQYF

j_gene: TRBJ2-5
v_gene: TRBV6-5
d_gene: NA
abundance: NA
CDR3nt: TGTGCCAGCAGTTACTTCAGGGGAGGCGAAGAGACCCAGTACTTC
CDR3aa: CASSYFRGGEETQYF

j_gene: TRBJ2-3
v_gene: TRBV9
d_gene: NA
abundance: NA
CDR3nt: TGTGCCAGCAGCGTAGGGGCTGGCGGGGTAGACGCAGATACGCAGTATTTT
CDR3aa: CASSVGAGGVDADTQYF

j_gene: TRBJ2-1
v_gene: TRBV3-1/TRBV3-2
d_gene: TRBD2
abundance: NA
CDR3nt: TGTGCCACTAGCGGGGGTTCATCCTACAATGAGCAGTTCTTC
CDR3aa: CATSGGSSYNEQFF

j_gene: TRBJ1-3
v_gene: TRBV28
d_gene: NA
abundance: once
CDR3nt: TGTGCCAGCAGCTCCGGAGGTTACACCATATATTTT
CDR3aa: CASSSGGYTIYF

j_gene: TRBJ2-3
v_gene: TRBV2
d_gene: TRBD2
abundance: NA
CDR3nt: TGTGCCAGCGGGGTAGCGGGGATTAGCACAGATACGCAGTATTTT
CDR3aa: CASGVAGISTDTQYF

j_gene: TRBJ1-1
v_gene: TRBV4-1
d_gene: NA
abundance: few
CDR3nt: TGCGCCAGCAGCCGATCCCTCGTGGGGGGGACTGAAGCTTTCTTT
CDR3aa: CASSRSLVGGTEAFF

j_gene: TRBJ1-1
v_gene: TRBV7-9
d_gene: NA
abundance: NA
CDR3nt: TGTGCCAGCAGCAGACAGGTTGAAGCTTTCTTT
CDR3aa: CASSRQVEAFF

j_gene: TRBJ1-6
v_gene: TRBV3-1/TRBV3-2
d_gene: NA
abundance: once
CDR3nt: TGTGCCAGCAGCCAAGTTCCGTCACCCCTCCACTTT
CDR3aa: CASSQVPSPLHF

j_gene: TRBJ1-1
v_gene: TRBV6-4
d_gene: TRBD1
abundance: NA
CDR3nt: TGTGCCAGCAGTGAAGGGGGCGCGGGAGCTGAAGCTTTCTTT
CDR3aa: CASSEGGAGAEAFF

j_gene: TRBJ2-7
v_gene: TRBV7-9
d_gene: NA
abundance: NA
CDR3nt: TGTGCCAGCACCGACCGGGACTCTTTATTTCACGAGCAGTACTTC
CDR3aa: CASTDRDSLFHEQYF

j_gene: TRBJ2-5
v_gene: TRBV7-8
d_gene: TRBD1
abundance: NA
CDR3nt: TGTGCCAGCACCGCGGGACAGGGGGAGACCCAGTACTTC
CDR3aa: CASTAGQGETQYF

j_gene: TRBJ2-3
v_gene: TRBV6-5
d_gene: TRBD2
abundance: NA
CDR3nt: TGTGCCAGCAGTTACTCTAGCGGGGGGAACACAGATACGCAGTATTTT
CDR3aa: CASSYSSGGNTDTQYF

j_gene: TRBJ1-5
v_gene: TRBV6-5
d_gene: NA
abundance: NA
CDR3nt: TGTGCCAGCAGTTACTCGATAAGGGATGAACCCCAGCATTTT
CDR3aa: CASSYSIRDEPQHF

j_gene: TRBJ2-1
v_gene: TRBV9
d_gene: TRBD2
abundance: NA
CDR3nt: TGTGCCAGCAGCATCAGCGGGGGGATATACAATGAGCAGTTCTTC
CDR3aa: CASSISGGIYNEQFF

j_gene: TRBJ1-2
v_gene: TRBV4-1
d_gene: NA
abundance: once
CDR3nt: TGCGCCAGCAGCCAAGACAGGACCTATGGCTACACCTTC
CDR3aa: CASSQDRTYGYTF

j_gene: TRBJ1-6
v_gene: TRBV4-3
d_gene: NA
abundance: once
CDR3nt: TGCGCCAGCAGCCAAGATTTGGGAGCCGTGAACTCACCCCTCCACTTT
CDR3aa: CASSQDLGAVNSPLHF

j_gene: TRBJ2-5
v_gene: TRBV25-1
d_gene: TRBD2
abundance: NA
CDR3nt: TGTGCCAGCAGTGACATGACTAGCGGGGGGGCTGAGACCCAGTACTTC
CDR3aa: CASSDMTSGGAETQYF

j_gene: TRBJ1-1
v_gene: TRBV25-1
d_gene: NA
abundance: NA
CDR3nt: TGTGCCAGCAGTGAAGGTCAGGGAGGTAAGACTGAAGCTTTCTTT
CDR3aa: CASSEGQGGKTEAFF

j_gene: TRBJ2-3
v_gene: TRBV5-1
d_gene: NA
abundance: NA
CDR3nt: TGCGCCAGCAGCTCAACAGGGAGCACAGATACGCAGTATTTT
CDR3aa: CASSSTGSTDTQYF

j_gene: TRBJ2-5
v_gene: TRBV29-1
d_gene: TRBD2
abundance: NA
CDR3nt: TGCAGCGTTGATTTGATAGCGGGGTTAGAGACCCAGTACTTC
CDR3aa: CSVDLIAGLETQYF

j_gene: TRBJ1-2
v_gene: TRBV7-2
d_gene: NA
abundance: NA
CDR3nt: TGTGCCAGCAGCTTAGTTTCGGACGGAAACTATGGCTACACCTTC
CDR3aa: CASSLVSDGNYGYTF

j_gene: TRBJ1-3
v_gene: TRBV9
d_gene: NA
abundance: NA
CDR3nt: TGTGCCAGCAGCCCCTGGGTGGGTCGGAACCTCTCTGGAAACACCATATATTTT
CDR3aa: CASSPWVGRNLSGNTIYF

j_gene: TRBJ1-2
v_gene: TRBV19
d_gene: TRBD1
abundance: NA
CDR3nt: TGTGCCAGTATTTCGGTGAGCGGACAGGGGGCGAACTATGGCTACACCTTC
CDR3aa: CASISVSGQGANYGYTF

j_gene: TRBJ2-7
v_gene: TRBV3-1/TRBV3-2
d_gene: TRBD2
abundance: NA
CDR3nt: TGTGCCAGCAGCCCCGGGACTAGCGGATACGAGCAGTACTTC
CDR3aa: CASSPGTSGYEQYF

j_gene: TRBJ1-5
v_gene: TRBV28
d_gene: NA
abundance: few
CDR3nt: TGTGCCAGCAGTACAGGGAGTAATCAGCCCCAGCATTTT
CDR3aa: CASSTGSNQPQHF

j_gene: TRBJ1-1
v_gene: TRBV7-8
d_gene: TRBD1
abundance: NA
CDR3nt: TGTGCCAGCAGCCGAAACGGACAGGGGGCTCTGGGCACTGAAGCTTTCTTT
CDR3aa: CASSRNGQGALGTEAFF

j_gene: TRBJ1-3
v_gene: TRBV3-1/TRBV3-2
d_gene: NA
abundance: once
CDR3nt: TGTGCCAGCAGCCCCCTGGCGGGAAACACCATATATTTT
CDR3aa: CASSPLAGNTIYF

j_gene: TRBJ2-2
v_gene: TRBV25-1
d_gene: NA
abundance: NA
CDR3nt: TGTGCCAGCAGTGAAGCTGGACACCCGAACACCGGGGAGCTGTTTTTT
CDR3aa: CASSEAGHPNTGELFF

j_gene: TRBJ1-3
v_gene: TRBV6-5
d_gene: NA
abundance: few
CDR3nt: TGTGCCAGCAGTTGGACAGCAAACTCTGGAAACACCATATATTTT
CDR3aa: CASSWTANSGNTIYF

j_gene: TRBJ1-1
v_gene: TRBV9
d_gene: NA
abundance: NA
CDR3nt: TGTGCCAGCAGCGTAAGGGTTAGTGAAGCGGCTTTCTTT
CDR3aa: CASSVRVSEAAFF

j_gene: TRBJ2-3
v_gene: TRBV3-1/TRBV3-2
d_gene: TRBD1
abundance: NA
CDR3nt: TGTGCCAGCAGCCTTCGGACAGGGAAGGAGCCCCCAGATACGCAGTATTTT
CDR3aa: CASSLRTGKEPPDTQYF

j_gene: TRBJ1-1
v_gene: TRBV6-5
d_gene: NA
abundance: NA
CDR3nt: TGTGCCAGCGGTAGGGACAACTCGAACACTGAAGCTTTCTTT
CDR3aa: CASGRDNSNTEAFF

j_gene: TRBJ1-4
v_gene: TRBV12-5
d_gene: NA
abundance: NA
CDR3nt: TGTGCTAGTGGCCAAGCAGTCACAACTAATGAAAAACTGTTTTTT
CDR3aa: CASGQAVTTNEKLFF

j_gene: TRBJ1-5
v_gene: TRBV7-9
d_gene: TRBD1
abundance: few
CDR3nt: TGTGCCAGCAGCTCGGGACAGGGTTATAGCAATCAGCCCCAGCATTTT
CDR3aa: CASSSGQGYSNQPQHF

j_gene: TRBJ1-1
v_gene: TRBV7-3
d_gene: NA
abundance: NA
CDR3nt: TGTGCCAGCAGCCTTCAGAGGAACACTGAAGCTTTCTTT
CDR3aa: CASSLQRNTEAFF

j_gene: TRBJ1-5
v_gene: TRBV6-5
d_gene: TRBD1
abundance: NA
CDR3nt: TGTGCCAGCAGGACAGGGTTGGGCAATCAGCCCCAGCATTTT
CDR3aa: CASRTGLGNQPQHF

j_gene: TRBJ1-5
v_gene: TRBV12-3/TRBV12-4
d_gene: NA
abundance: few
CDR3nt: TGTGCCAGCAACCGAAGGGGGAATCAGCCCCAGCATTTT
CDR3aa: CASNRRGNQPQHF

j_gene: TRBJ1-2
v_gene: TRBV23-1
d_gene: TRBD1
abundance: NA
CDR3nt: TGCGCCAGCAACCCTACAGGGGGCTGGTATGGCTACACCTTC
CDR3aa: CASNPTGGWYGYTF

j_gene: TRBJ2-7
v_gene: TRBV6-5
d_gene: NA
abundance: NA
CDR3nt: TGTGCCAGCAGGAGGACTGCAGCCTACGAGCAGTACTTC
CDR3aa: CASRRTAAYEQYF

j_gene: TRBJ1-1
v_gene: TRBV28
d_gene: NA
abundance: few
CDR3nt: TGTGCCAGCAGCACAGGGCAAGTTACCACTGAAGCTTTCTTT
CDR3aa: CASSTGQVTTEAFF

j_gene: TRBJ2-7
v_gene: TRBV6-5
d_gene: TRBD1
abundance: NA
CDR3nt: TGTGCCAGCAGTATAACCGGGACAGGGTCCTACGAGCAGTACTTC
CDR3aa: CASSITGTGSYEQYF

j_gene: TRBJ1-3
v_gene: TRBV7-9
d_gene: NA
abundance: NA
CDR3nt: TGTGCCAGCAGCTTAGAACAGGCTTTGAACACCATATATTTT
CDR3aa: CASSLEQALNTIYF

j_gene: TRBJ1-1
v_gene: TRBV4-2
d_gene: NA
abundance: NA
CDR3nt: TGTGCCAGCAGCCAAGTTACAGGGCTGTACACTGAAGCTTTCTTT
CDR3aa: CASSQVTGLYTEAFF

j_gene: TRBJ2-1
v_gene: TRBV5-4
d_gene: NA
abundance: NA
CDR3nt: TGTGCCAGCAGCTTCCCGACTAGTTTGGATGAGCAGTTCTTC
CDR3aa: CASSFPTSLDEQFF

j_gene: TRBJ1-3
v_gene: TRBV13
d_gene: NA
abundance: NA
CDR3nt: TGTGCCAGCAGCCACAGGGCTGGAAACACCATATATTTT
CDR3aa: CASSHRAGNTIYF

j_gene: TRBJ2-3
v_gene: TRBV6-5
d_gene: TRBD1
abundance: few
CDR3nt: TGTGCCAGCAGACAGGGGAGCACAGATACGCAGTATTTT
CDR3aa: CASRQGSTDTQYF

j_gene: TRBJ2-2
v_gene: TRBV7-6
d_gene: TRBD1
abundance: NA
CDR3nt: TGTGCCAGCAGTCCCGGGACAGGGAACGCCGGGGAGCTGTTTTTT
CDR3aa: CASSPGTGNAGELFF